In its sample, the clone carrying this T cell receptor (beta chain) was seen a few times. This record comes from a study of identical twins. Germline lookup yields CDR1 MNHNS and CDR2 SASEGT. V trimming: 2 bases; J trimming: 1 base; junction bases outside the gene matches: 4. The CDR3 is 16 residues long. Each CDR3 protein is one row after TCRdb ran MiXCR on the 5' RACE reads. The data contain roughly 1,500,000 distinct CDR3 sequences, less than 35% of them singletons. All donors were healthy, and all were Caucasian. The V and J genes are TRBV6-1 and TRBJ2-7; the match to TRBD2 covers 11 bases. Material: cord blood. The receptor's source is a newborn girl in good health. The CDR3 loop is CASSEKLAGESYEQYF. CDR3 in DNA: TGTGCCAGCAGTGAAAAACTAGCGGGAGAATCCTACGAGCAGTACTTC.